Listed below are T cell receptor beta chains from one sample, sequenced in a study of blood T cell repertoires in COVID-19. Clones were sequenced by immunoSEQ multiplex PCR, and TCRdb holds only the in-frame ones, with some missing. This table holds about 210,000 clones, roughly 80% found once. Sequenced sample: peripheral blood. These receptors came from a woman aged 70-85 years with acute or convalescent COVID-19. CDR3s include the opening cysteine and the closing phenylalanine or tryptophan. D genes are given only for firm matches. Rows give clone size only sometimes, using once, few, many, or a class for an expanded clone.

D	size	V	J	CDR3	DNA
NA	NA	TRBV30	TRBJ1-5	CAWSEARNQPQHF	TGTGCCTGGAGTGAAGCGCGCAATCAGCCCCAGCATTTT
NA	NA	TRBV7-3	TRBJ2-3	CASSLFSRPEDTQYF	TGTGCCAGCAGCTTATTTTCGCGGCCGGAGGATACGCAGTATTTT
NA	NA	TRBV2	TRBJ2-5	CASTAAGETQYF	TGTGCCAGCACGGCGGCTGGAGAGACCCAGTACTTC
NA	once	TRBV2	TRBJ1-2	CASSGQARGGYTF	TGTGCCAGCAGTGGACAGGCACGGGGAGGCTACACCTTC
NA	NA	TRBV9	TRBJ2-5	CASTGVFEPETQYF	TGTGCCAGCACCGGGGTCTTCGAGCCAGAGACCCAGTACTTC
NA	few	TRBV4-3	TRBJ2-5	CASSQLVGGETQYF	TGCGCCAGCAGCCAATTAGTTGGAGGAGAGACCCAGTACTTC
TRBD1	NA	TRBV7-2	TRBJ1-4	CASSLAGQGREKLFF	TGTGCCAGCAGCTTAGCCGGACAGGGTAGAGAAAAACTGTTTTTT
TRBD2	NA	TRBV10-2	TRBJ2-1	CASTKLAGGYNEQFF	TGCGCCAGCACGAAACTAGCGGGGGGATACAATGAGCAGTTCTTC
NA	NA	TRBV29-1	TRBJ2-3	CSVVNWGADTQYF	TGCAGCGTTGTAAACTGGGGGGCAGATACGCAGTATTTT
TRBD2	few	TRBV29-1	TRBJ2-3	CSVGASGGRTDTQYF	TGCAGCGTTGGGGCTAGCGGGGGCCGCACAGATACGCAGTATTTT
NA	NA	TRBV19	TRBJ1-4	CASSIDRGDEKLFF	TGTGCCAGTAGTATAGACAGGGGCGATGAAAAACTGTTTTTT
NA	few	TRBV30	TRBJ1-1	CAWRAGWAGAEAFF	TGTGCCTGGAGGGCCGGGTGGGCAGGGGCTGAAGCTTTCTTT
NA	NA	TRBV19	TRBJ2-5	CASSIYNRGGIQETQYF	TGTGCCAGTAGTATATATAATCGAGGAGGGATCCAAGAGACCCAGTACTTC
TRBD1	NA	TRBV7-8	TRBJ2-6	CASSLDDRGRSSGANVLTF	TGTGCCAGCAGCTTAGATGACAGGGGGCGGAGCTCTGGGGCCAACGTCCTGACTTTC
NA	NA	TRBV28	TRBJ1-2	CASSFPGGGFRSGYTF	TGTGCCAGCAGTTTCCCGGGGGGGGGATTCCGTTCTGGCTACACCTTC
TRBD1	NA	TRBV24-1	TRBJ2-3	CATSDLQGSDTQYF	TGTGCCACCAGTGATCTACAGGGGTCGGATACGCAGTATTTT
TRBD1	NA	TRBV5-1	TRBJ2-1	CASSLETGTGRNEQFF	TGCGCCAGCAGCCTAGAAACCGGGACAGGGAGGAATGAGCAGTTCTTC
TRBD2	NA	TRBV7-8	TRBJ2-2	CASSFSGGATGELFF	TGTGCCAGCAGCTTCAGCGGGGGGGCGACCGGGGAGCTGTTTTTT
NA	NA	TRBV7-2	TRBJ1-6	CASSFAGASPLHF	TGTGCCAGCAGCTTTGCAGGCGCTTCACCCCTCCACTTT
TRBD2	NA	TRBV9	TRBJ2-2	CASSVARGTSVGTGELFF	TGTGCCAGCAGCGTAGCTCGCGGGACTAGCGTAGGCACCGGGGAGCTGTTTTTT
NA	NA	TRBV5-1	TRBJ1-2	CASSSPRGGVGYTF	TGCGCCAGCAGCTCACCCCGGGGTGGGGTAGGCTACACCTTC
NA	NA	TRBV24-1	TRBJ2-1	CATSDFEGGSEQFF	TGTGCCACCAGTGATTTTGAGGGAGGCAGCGAGCAGTTCTTC
NA	few	TRBV5-1	TRBJ1-1	CASSWTLNTEAFF	TGCGCCAGCAGCTGGACACTGAACACTGAAGCTTTCTTT
NA	NA	TRBV30	TRBJ2-3	CAWSMGLSTDTQYF	TGTGCCTGGAGTATGGGCCTTAGCACAGATACGCAGTATTTT
NA	NA	TRBV19	TRBJ2-5	CASSSGRTETQYF	TGTGCCAGTAGTTCTGGTAGAACGGAGACCCAGTACTTC
NA	NA	TRBV3-1/TRBV3-2	TRBJ2-6	CASNRGNSGANVLTF	TGTGCCAGCAACCGGGGGAACTCTGGGGCCAACGTCCTGACTTTC
NA	few	TRBV10-2	TRBJ1-5	CASRREDQPQHF	TGCGCCAGCAGAAGGGAGGATCAGCCCCAGCATTTT
NA	NA	TRBV19	TRBJ2-5	CASSIGIRAQETQYF	TGTGCCAGTAGTATCGGGATACGGGCACAAGAGACCCAGTACTTC
TRBD2	NA	TRBV4-2	TRBJ2-5	CASSSSGGGRETQYF	TGTGCCAGCAGCTCCTCCGGCGGGGGGCGGGAGACCCAGTACTTC
NA	NA	TRBV10-3	TRBJ2-3	CAIQETYTDTQYF	TGTGCCATCCAAGAAACCTACACAGATACGCAGTATTTT
NA	NA	TRBV11-3	TRBJ1-6	CASSSGGAGSPLHF	TGTGCCAGCAGCAGTGGGGGCGCGGGTTCACCCCTCCACTTT
TRBD1	NA	TRBV5-1	TRBJ2-3	CASSSGQGYTDTQYF	TGCGCCAGCAGCTCGGGACAGGGATACACAGATACGCAGTATTTT
TRBD2	NA	TRBV5-6	TRBJ2-7	CASSLIALAGKAREQYF	TGTGCCAGCAGCTTGATCGCACTAGCGGGGAAAGCGCGCGAGCAGTACTTC
NA	NA	TRBV2	TRBJ1-1	CASRDWNTEAFF	TGTGCCAGCAGAGACTGGAACACTGAAGCTTTCTTT
NA	NA	TRBV6-5	TRBJ1-2	CASSYRSGYGYTF	TGTGCCAGCAGTTACCGGTCAGGGTACGGCTACACCTTC
TRBD1	few	TRBV6-6	TRBJ2-1	CASSDPGQGYNEQFF	TGTGCCAGCAGTGACCCGGGACAGGGCTACAATGAGCAGTTCTTC
NA	NA	TRBV5-6	TRBJ2-7	CASSPTNNYEQYF	TGTGCCAGCAGCCCGACAAACAACTACGAGCAGTACTTC
NA	NA	TRBV7-2	TRBJ2-6	CASSPGDTLSGANVLTF	TGTGCCAGCAGCCCCGGGGACACGCTCTCTGGGGCCAACGTCCTGACTTTC
TRBD1	NA	TRBV19	TRBJ1-2	CASTTGAVANYGYTF	TGTGCCAGTACTACAGGGGCAGTTGCTAACTATGGCTACACCTTC
NA	NA	TRBV7-8	TRBJ2-7	CASSSRSGEQYF	TGTGCCAGCAGCTCCCGGAGCGGCGAGCAGTACTTC
TRBD1	NA	TRBV24-1	TRBJ2-1	CATSDLVGQGSEQFF	TGTGCCACCAGTGATTTGGTGGGACAGGGAAGTGAGCAGTTCTTC
TRBD2	NA	TRBV6-2/TRBV6-3	TRBJ2-3	CASSYEVETSGIISDTQYF	TGTGCCAGCAGTTACGAAGTAGAGACTAGCGGGATCATATCAGATACGCAGTATTTT
NA	NA	TRBV4-3	TRBJ2-1	CASSQDYSTYNEQFF	TGCGCCAGCAGCCAAGACTACTCCACCTACAATGAGCAGTTCTTC
NA	NA	TRBV4-3	TRBJ2-1	CASSQEASYNEQFF	TGCGCCAGCAGCCAAGAGGCTAGTTACAATGAGCAGTTCTTC
NA	NA	TRBV2	TRBJ2-2	CASRLRTANTGELFF	TGTGCCAGCAGGCTCCGGACAGCGAACACCGGGGAGCTGTTTTTT
NA	NA	TRBV5-1	TRBJ1-2	CASSLDHSDYGYTF	TGCGCCAGCAGCTTGGATCACAGTGACTATGGCTACACCTTC
TRBD1	once	TRBV6-5	TRBJ1-1	CASRADRVAFF	TGTGCCAGCAGAGCAGACAGGGTAGCTTTCTTT
NA	NA	TRBV7-2	TRBJ2-5	CASSSKPETQYF	TGTGCCAGCAGCTCAAAGCCTGAGACCCAGTACTTC